Reported below is one T cell receptor beta chain. The antigen is undetermined. Produced via immunoSEQ multiplex PCR; TCRdb's table is partial and in-frame only. This repertoire shows tens of thousands of clones, approximately 78% found once; its top ten account for 24%. The source of the sample is a study of OX40 agonist ivuxolimab in advanced cancers. Study details: Patients received ivuxolimab, an intravenous treatment, every 2 weeks at 0.01 to 10 mg/kg. The study's findings and limits: Clonal expansion by week 6 occurred in CD4+ and CD8+ blood T cells (at 0.1 to 3.0 mg/kg). More expanded clones were seen, on average, in CD8+ T cells than in CD4+.

The CDR3 loop spans 17 amino acids. CDR1 and CDR2 (germline): SGHAT, FQDESV (reference sequence). V was trimmed by 7 bases and J by 0 bases, leaving 21 bases between them. The chain joins TRBV11-1 to TRBJ2-5, with a weak D call TRBD2 (6 bases). The TCR comes from an adult with an advanced solid tumor such as melanoma, head and neck, liver or kidney cancer. The source was CD4+ or CD8+ T cells sorted from blood, collected in a trial of the OX40 agonist ivuxolimab. The CDR3 sequence is CASTAGRAGLYQETQYF. The DNA for the CDR3 is TGTGCCAGCACTGCCGGCAGGGCGGGGCTGTACCAAGAGACCCAGTACTTC.